Here is one T cell receptor (beta chain) with its context. Extraction of total RNA produced a minimum of 5.5 micrograms from each sample. The sample is drawn from a study of blood T cells in healthy people across ages. PCR was performed a second time for about 7 to 12 cycles using a sample-barcoded 5' primer and a J-beta primer mix. TCRdb independently ran MiXCR on the 5' RACE reads; one entry per CDR3 protein. Of 1,100,000 or so distinct CDR3 sequences in the sample, 35% to 50% were seen once. The CDR3 loop spans 15 amino acids. Trimming pared 4 bases from V and 0 bases from J, leaving 10 bases between. Per germline, CDR1 LGHDT and CDR2 YNNKEL (reference sequence).

The sequencing input was blood. The clonotype originates from an older woman in good health. J is TRBJ2-4 and V is TRBV3-1, with TRBD2 as a possible D gene (5 bases). CDR3 in DNA: TGTGCCAGCAGCCCACAGCGGCTAGCCAAAAACATTCAGTACTTC. This translates into CASSPQRLAKNIQYF.